This T cell receptor (beta chain) came from a study of CD8 T cells in ankylosing spondylitis. Per the germline V gene, CDR1 is SQVTM and CDR2 is ANQGSEA. This CDR3 has 14 amino acids. After removal of 1 base from V and 2 bases from J, the junction contained 3 bases not matched to a gene. TCRdb analysed the 5' RACE reads with MiXCR anew, one entry per CDR3 protein. The table has roughly 230,000 distinct CDR3 sequences, over 15% seen once. V and J are TRBV29-1 and TRBJ2-7; 9 bases map to TRBD1. Sample: blood, either unsorted or a sorted T cell fraction (not recorded which). This TCR was sampled from a male donor with ankylosing spondylitis or in good health (not recorded which). CDR3 DNA sequence: TGCAGCGTTGAAGCCGGACAGGGGCCCTACGAGCAGTACTTC. Translating gives CSVEAGQGPYEQYF.